The TCR beta chain described here comes from a study of graft-versus-host responses after intestinal transplantation. Overall study: After anti-thymocyte globulin induction, recipients took tacrolimus and steroids for 2 to 3 years. Regarding the study as a whole: Recipient marrow contained GvH clones, some of which appeared first in ileum or blood.

About this clone itself: The antigen is not known.

In germline, CDR1 is SGHRS, CDR2 YFSETQ. The V end lost 3 bases, the J end lost 5 bases, and 14 bases lay between the germline ends. The CDR3 sequence is 14 residues long. Assay: immunoSEQ multiplex PCR; the TCRdb copy retains only in-frame clones and omits some. The sample lists roughly 56,000 clones; 90% to 95% were seen once. The specimen was PBMCs, collected 118 days after intestinal transplantation. The sequence derives from a human patient who received an intestinal transplant, so some T cells may come from the graft donor. The chain has TRBV5-1 and TRBJ2-5; D possibly uses TRBD1 or TRBD2 (5 bases each). As DNA, the CDR3 is TGCGCCAGCAGCTCCGGGGACCCGGCTGAGACCCAGTACTTC. Translating gives CASSSGDPAETQYF.